These 32 T cell receptor beta chains were all obtained from the same sample, sequenced in a study of blood T cell repertoires in COVID-19 (TCRdb year 2020). Library construction relied on the immunoSEQ multiplex PCR assay. The table was pulled from immuneACCESS by TCRdb, which kept in-frame rearrangements only. Such tables lose some clones; where checked, under half of the loss comes from unresolved V genes, and the rest has no known cause. The sample table holds 200,000 or so clones, of which 89% were seen once. The ten largest clones take up 2% to 2.5% of the sample. The sequencing input was PBMCs or T cells enriched from blood (not recorded which). The origin of the receptors is a woman in her thirties or forties with acute COVID-19.

The chain couples TRBV20-1 to TRBJ2-1; 7 positions agree with TRBD2. The CDR3 contains 14 residues. J gave up 4 bases and V 3 bases, and 6 bases lay outside the gene matches. Germline CDR1 DFQATT, CDR2 SNEGSKA (reference sequence). The CDR3 loop reads CSASGGGLYNEQFF. CDR3 DNA: TGCAGTGCTAGTGGGGGAGGGCTATACAATGAGCAGTTCTTC.

The chain has TRBV4-2 and TRBJ2-7; possible D gene TRBD2, 7 bases. CDR1 is LGHNA, CDR2 YNFKEQ, per germline. The CDR3 covers 18 residues. Deletions cut 3 bases from V and 3 bases from J, with 24 bases between. CDR3: CASSHRLIGRGQGYEQYF. The CDR3 bases are TGTGCCAGCAGCCACCGACTAATTGGGCGGGGGCAAGGCTACGAGCAGTACTTC.

The CDR3 DNA reads TGTGCCAGCAGCCCCTTTCGGGACAGGGGTAATTCACCCCTCCACTTT. Translating it yields CASSPFRDRGNSPLHF. The chain combines TRBV3-1 (or the pseudogene TRBV3-2) with TRBJ1-6, with TRBD1 matching over 10 bases. Germline lookup yields CDR1 LGHDT and CDR2 YNNKEL (reference sequence). After removal of 4 bases from V and 6 bases from J, the junction contained 6 bases not matched to a gene. The CDR3 length is 16 residues.

The V and J genes are TRBV15 and TRBJ2-7; TRBD2 agrees at 12 bases. This CDR3 region has 16 residues. The V and J ends lost 0 bases and 1 base, in that order; junction bases with no gene match: 1. Germline V lookup: CDR1 LNHNV, CDR2 YYDKDF (reference sequence). CDR3 coding DNA: TGTGCCACCAGCAGAGATCTAGCGGGAGGGTCCTACGAGCAGTACTTC. It specifies CATSRDLAGGSYEQYF.

This chain uses TRBV5-1 with TRBJ1-1; possibly TRBD1 for D (6 bases). The CDR3 extends over 15 amino acids. Trimming left V 0 bases short and J 3 bases short, with 12 bases between. The germline V gene encodes CDR1 SGHRS and CDR2 YFSETQ. CDR3: CASSLGGGADTEAFF. The CDR3 DNA follows: TGCGCCAGCAGCTTGGGTGGGGGCGCGGACACTGAAGCTTTCTTT.

V usage is TRBV28 and J usage is TRBJ1-5; 9 nucleotides line up with TRBD1. The germline V gene encodes CDR1 MDHEN and CDR2 SYDVKM. Losses at the gene ends were 5 bases for V and 7 bases for J; bases not matched to a gene: 9. The CDR3 is 15 residues long. CDR3 loop: CASSKDRGIGQPQHF. CDR3 DNA sequence: TGTGCCAGCAGTAAAGACAGGGGGATCGGACAGCCCCAGCATTTT.

The chain employs TRBV12-5 and TRBJ2-3; 10 bases align to TRBD2. Germline V gives CDR1 LGHNT, CDR2 FRNRAP. This CDR3 is built from 16 residues. Germline trimming cut 2 bases from V and 7 bases from J; bases unmatched to any gene: 9. Here the CDR3 DNA reads TGTGCTAGTGGTTTGCTACTAGCGGGGCCTGTAAATACGCAGTATTTT. It yields the protein CASGLLLAGPVNTQYF.

V usage is TRBV5-8 and J usage is TRBJ2-7; 10 bases map to TRBD1. CDR1 and CDR2 (germline): SGHTS, YDEGEE. The CDR3 consists of 16 residues. Trimming took 2 bases from V and 5 from J; bases not matched to a gene: 10. The CDR3 DNA sequence: TGTGCCAGCAGCTTTATCTGGGTGACAGGGGGCAACGAGCAGTACTTC. Translated, it gives CASSFIWVTGGNEQYF.

The chain has TRBV7-9 and TRBJ2-7, with 10 bases lining up with TRBD1. Germline lookup yields CDR1 SEHNR and CDR2 FQNEAQ (reference sequence). The ends lost 5 bases at V and 3 bases at J; junction bases unmatched: 7. This CDR3 has 15 residues. Here the CDR3 reads CASSLARTGGYEQYF. The CDR3 coding sequence is TGTGCCAGCAGCCTCGCCCGGACAGGGGGCTACGAGCAGTACTTC. The full variable domain, rest sourced from reference TRBV7-9 and TRBJ2-7, is DTGVSQNPRHKITKRGQNVTFRCDPISEHNRLYWYRQTLGQGPEFLTYFQNEAQLEKSRLLSDRFSAERPKGSFSTLEIQRTEQGDSAMYLCASSLARTGGYEQYFGPGTRLTVT.

This chain uses TRBV10-1 with TRBJ1-4; possibly TRBD1 for D (6 bases). Trimming removed 3 bases at V and 5 bases at J, with 13 bases between. Per the germline V gene, CDR1 is WNHNN and CDR2 is SYGVQD (reference sequence). CDR3 length: 15 residues. The CDR3 nucleotides are TGCGCCAGCAGTGAAGAACAGGGAATAAATGAAAAACTGTTTTTT. Protein sequence: CASSEEQGINEKLFF.

The chain joins TRBV18 to TRBJ1-1; D is unclear. Per germline, CDR1 KGHSH and CDR2 LQKENI. V was trimmed by 10 bases and J by 0 bases, leaving 15 bases between them. The CDR3 contains 14 residues. This chain's CDR3 is CATLSGNVNTEAFF. The CDR3 DNA reads TGTGCCACCCTTTCGGGGAACGTGAACACTGAAGCTTTCTTT.

This chain joins TRBV5-6 and TRBJ2-7; 9 bases are shared with TRBD2. Trimming took 4 bases from V and 5 from J; bases not matched to a gene: 7. The CDR3 loop spans 14 amino acids. Germline V CDR1 and CDR2: SGHDT, YYEEEE. The DNA for the CDR3 is TGTGCCAGCAGCGGCGGGAGGGGGGAAGACGAGCAGTACTTC. Amino acids: CASSGGRGEDEQYF.

This chain joins TRBV27 and TRBJ2-2, with TRBD1 matching 8 bases. The germline gives CDR1 MNHEY, CDR2 SMNVEV (reference sequence). The V segment lost 6 bases and the J segment 4 bases; nucleotides outside the gene matches: 4. The CDR3 runs 14 residues. CDR3 sequence (DNA): TGTGCCAGCAGGCAGGGGGCAGTCACCGGGGAGCTGTTTTTT. It codes for CASRQGAVTGELFF.

This chain connects TRBV5-8 to TRBJ1-5; tentatively, D is TRBD1 (5 bases). V lost 7 bases and J lost 0, with 14 bases in between. CDR1 and CDR2 from the germline V gene are SGHTS and YDEGEE. CDR3 length equals 15 residues. The CDR3: CASPPRGGSNQPQHF. The DNA of the CDR3 is TGTGCCAGCCCGCCGCGGGGCGGTAGCAATCAGCCCCAGCATTTT.

The DNA for the CDR3 is TGTGCCGGGCAGGCGGGAGGGGAAGAGACCCAGTACTTC. This codes for CAGQAGGEETQYF. V is TRBV5-6 and J is TRBJ2-5; 9 nucleotides line up with TRBD2. The CDR3 has 13 residues. In germline, CDR1 is SGHDT, CDR2 YYEEEE. The V gene end was trimmed by 10 bases and the J gene end by 3 bases; junction bases not matched to a gene: 7.

V usage is TRBV18 and J usage is TRBJ2-3; tentatively, D is TRBD1 (6 bases). In germline, CDR1 is KGHSH, CDR2 LQKENI. This CDR3 region has 15 residues. V was clipped by 8 bases and J by 2 bases, with 17 bases between them. The CDR3 sequence is CASNPQGPFTDTQYF. CDR3 sequence (DNA): TGTGCCAGCAACCCTCAGGGGCCTTTCACAGATACGCAGTATTTT.

The J gene is TRBJ1-6, the V gene TRBV4-1; the D gene is possibly TRBD1 (6 bases). Germline V gene sequence: CDR1 MGHRA, CDR2 YSYEKL. This CDR3 comprises 17 residues. The V end was cut by 2 bases, the J end by 4 bases, with 15 bases between. The CDR3 spells CASSQNVRQEYNSPLHF. CDR3 bases: TGCGCCAGCAGCCAAAACGTCCGACAGGAATATAATTCACCCCTCCACTTT.

The chain combines TRBV7-2 with TRBJ1-5, with a tentative D call TRBD1 (5 bases). V was clipped by 2 bases and J by 4 bases, with 12 bases between them. Germline loops: CDR1 SGHTA, CDR2 FQGNSA. The CDR3 is made up of 15 amino acids. This CDR3 is CASSLMSGVNQPQHF. For the CDR3, the DNA is TGTGCCAGCAGCTTAATGTCGGGGGTTAATCAGCCCCAGCATTTT.

This chain links TRBV6-1 with TRBJ2-7; TRBD1 matches 8 bases. After removal of 0 bases from V and 3 bases from J, the junction contained 4 bases not matched to a gene. Germline lookup yields CDR1 MNHNS and CDR2 SASEGT. The CDR3 sequence is 15 residues long. The CDR3 region is CASSEAYRGSYEQYF. CDR3 DNA sequence: TGTGCCAGCAGTGAAGCTTACAGGGGGAGCTACGAGCAGTACTTC.

This rearrangement joins TRBV12-3 or TRBV12-4 to TRBJ1-5; D may be TRBD1 (5 bases). V shed 3 bases and J shed 7 bases, with 10 bases lying between them. This CDR3 is 13 amino acids long. In DNA, the CDR3 is TGTGCCAGCAGTTTCAGACAGCACCAGCCCCAGCATTTT. As protein: CASSFRQHQPQHF.

The chain combines TRBV5-5 with TRBJ2-3; 7 bases agree with TRBD1. J lost 5 bases, V lost 7 bases, and 7 bases had no gene match. The CDR3 covers 13 residues. The V gene's germline CDR1 is SGHKS and CDR2 YYEKEE (reference sequence). In DNA form, the CDR3 reads TGTGCCAGCGAAAGACAGGGCGTAGATACGCAGTATTTT. Translation: CASERQGVDTQYF.

This chain links TRBV2 with TRBJ1-2; D remains unclear. The V end lost 4 bases, the J end lost 7 bases, and 13 bases lay between the germline ends. The CDR3 is 13 amino acids. Per the germline V gene, CDR1 is SNHLY and CDR2 is FYNNEI. The CDR3 DNA reads TGTGCCAGCAGTGCCTCAGGATTCGGTGGCTACACCTTC. This codes for CASSASGFGGYTF.

The chain uses TRBV28 and TRBJ2-1; D might be TRBD2 (7 bases). This CDR3 has 16 amino acids. With 6 bases removed from V and 7 bases from J, the gap between germline ends came to 22 bases. The V gene's germline CDR1 is MDHEN and CDR2 SYDVKM. CDR3: CASSDGGGVYNNEQFF. The CDR3 nucleotides are TGTGCCAGCAGCGACGGAGGGGGGGTCTACAATAATGAGCAGTTCTTC.

V gene TRBV11-2 combines with J gene TRBJ2-1, with 11 bases aligning to TRBD2. The V and J ends lost 4 bases and 6 bases, in that order; junction bases with no gene match: 2. CDR3 length equals 14 residues. Germline lookup yields CDR1 SGHAT and CDR2 FQNNGV. CDR3: CASSSTSGSNEQFF. In DNA form, the CDR3 reads TGTGCCAGCAGCTCTACTAGCGGGAGCAATGAGCAGTTCTTC.

This rearrangement joins TRBV28 to TRBJ2-4; D is ambiguous. The V gene's germline CDR1 is MDHEN and CDR2 SYDVKM. This CDR3 region has 16 residues. The V and J ends lost 6 bases and 1 base respectively, with 16 bases between them. CDR3 coding DNA: TGTGCCAGCAGAAGTTCTAGAAGTCCTGCCAAAAACATTCAGTACTTC. It encodes CASRSSRSPAKNIQYF.

This rearrangement joins TRBV12-5 to TRBJ2-7; TRBD2 might be the D (5 bases). The CDR3 runs to 15 residues. Germline V gene data show CDR1 as LGHNT and CDR2 as FRNRAP. The V gene lost 7 bases and the J gene lost 8 bases, with 24 bases spanning the gap. CDR3 loop: CASALVEGPAFKQYF. Written as DNA, the CDR3 is TGTGCTAGTGCCCTGGTCGAGGGTCCCGCTTTCAAGCAGTACTTC.

The chain couples TRBV10-3 to TRBJ2-6; D is unresolved. V lost 6 bases and J 0 bases, leaving 9 bases between the germline ends. This CDR3 contains 15 residues. Germline lookup yields CDR1 ENHRY and CDR2 SYGVKD. The CDR3 here is CAISGSISGANVLTF. DNA of the CDR3: TGTGCCATCAGCGGGTCAATCTCTGGGGCCAACGTCCTGACTTTC.

The CDR3 DNA follows: TGTGCCAGCAGTTCCCGACTAGCGGGATCCTACAATGAGCAGTTCTTC. Protein product: CASSSRLAGSYNEQFF. V usage is TRBV6-2 or TRBV6-3 and J usage is TRBJ2-1; 11 bases are shared with TRBD2. The V gene end was trimmed by 4 bases and the J gene end by 1 base; junction bases not matched to a gene: 3. The CDR3 length is 16 residues. Germline V gene sequence: CDR1 MNHEY, CDR2 SVGEGT.

The chain recombines TRBV6-5 with TRBJ2-7; no definite D call. The germline gives CDR1 MNHEY, CDR2 SVGAGI. The V end was cut by 2 bases, the J end by 4 bases, with 3 bases between. The CDR3 sequence is 11 residues long. CDR3 in amino acids: CASSYLYEQYF. CDR3 DNA: TGTGCCAGCAGTTACCTTTACGAGCAGTACTTC.

The chain couples TRBV30 to TRBJ1-6; 7 nucleotides match TRBD1. Unmatched junction bases numbered 8, after V lost 4 bases and J lost 2 bases. Germline assignment: CDR1 GTSNPN and CDR2 SVGIG (reference sequence). CDR3 size: 16 residues. CDR3 nucleotide sequence: TGTGCCTGGACTCCCAGGGGGAATACCTATAATTCACCCCTCCACTTT. As protein: CAWTPRGNTYNSPLHF. The whole variable domain, filled in from reference TRBV30 and TRBJ1-6, reads SQTIHQWPATLVQPVGSPLSLECTVEGTSNPNLYWYRQAAGRGLQLLFYSVGIGQISSEVPQNLSASRPQDRQFILSSKKLLLSDSGFYLCAWTPRGNTYNSPLHFGNGTRLTVT.

The chain employs TRBV9 and TRBJ1-3; D is uncertain. CDR1 and CDR2 from the germline V gene are SGDLS and YYNGEE. Trimming stripped 5 bases from V and 4 bases from J, with 10 bases between. The CDR3 length is 13 residues. As DNA, the CDR3 is TGTGCCAGCAGGCCGAATAGCGGAAACACCATATATTTT. This codes for CASRPNSGNTIYF.

In this sample, this clone turned up a few times. The chain uses TRBV6-4 and TRBJ2-1; 7 bases are a match to TRBD2. J gave up 5 bases and V 4 bases, and 14 bases lay outside the gene matches. The CDR3 contains 17 residues. Germline V lookup: CDR1 MRHNA, CDR2 SNTAGT. The CDR3 here is CASSVPSGREGNNEQFF. The CDR3 DNA is TGTGCCAGCAGTGTGCCGTCCGGCAGGGAGGGAAACAATGAGCAGTTCTTC.